This TCR beta chain was obtained from a study of cytomegalovirus exposure and HLA in healthy donors (dated 2017 in TCRdb). About the full investigation: In an earlier analysis of roughly 590 of the donors, approximately 300 Gb of sequence data and just under 120 million unique TCR beta sequences from about 180 million T cells were reported. Around 300 gigabases of sequencing data and approximately 85 million unique TCR sequences were included in an early release covering several hundred HLA-typed donors. The genetic ancestry cluster associated with self-reported Caucasian donors included 70% to 85% of the roughly 390 genotyped donors. The study was designed to test whether signatures of past pathogen exposure could be identified by cataloging public T cell receptors. Using immunosequencing, the study profiled T cell repertoires from 666 subjects and related those repertoires to cytomegalovirus serostatus. A separate validation cohort of 90 to 150 different subjects was used in addition to the approximately 610-subject first cohort. High-throughput TCR immunosequencing, statistical association of individual TCRs with disease status, and machine learning were combined to predict cytomegalovirus infection status. In a later analysis, previously published TCR beta repertoires from 550 to 750 donors were re-analyzed and high-resolution HLA genotyping was added so that TCR occurrence patterns could be studied. Rather than using new phenotypic data, the later analysis identified candidate immune exposures from TCR beta sequences and from how often those sequences occurred across donors. An earlier analysis of nearly 600 of the donors applied high-throughput TCR beta sequencing to assess whether each TCR beta V gene segment acted as functional or pseudogenic. Donor age, sex, ethnicity and CMV serostatus were compiled alongside the repertoire data. In a later genetic analysis, genome-wide SNP genotypes for about 60% of the 666 donors were used, and that subset was treated as a discovery cohort. Every discovery cohort repertoire had been produced on one sequencing platform. HLA typing covered class I and class II loci at four-digit resolution. Typing coverage differed by locus: A, B, C, DRB1 and DQB1 were typed in roughly 620-630 donors, DQA1 in 500 to 550, DPA1 in around 610, and DPB1 in 472. A handful of DR-DQ haplotypes were handled as single units for association and clustering because linkage in the cohort was strong. Across around 400 genotyped donors of the cohort, an average of approximately 220,000 unique TCR beta nucleotide sequences per donor were sequenced, and 15% to 20% of those sequences were non-productive. Here is what the overall study found, with its caveats: Most CMV-associated TCR beta chains appeared to be HLA-restricted in a later analysis, and the HLA associations seemed to be driven largely by CMV exposure. Because the 87-base-pair reads could not distinguish some IMGT-functional V segments, including TRBV6-2 and TRBV6-3, those segments were excluded. Linkage disequilibrium might explain the correlated functional status among segregating V segments, but an unknown experimental factor could not be excluded. In both the original and validation cohorts, the classifier was reported to diagnose cytomegalovirus status with high specificity and sensitivity. For the cohort, immune exposure information was limited to CMV serostatus. According to the authors, the approach could potentially be generalized to other disease states and immunological phenotypes. Specific HLA alleles were associated with 15,000 to 20,000 TCR beta sequences at a false discovery rate of 0.05 in a later analysis. Most TCR sequences were seen in very few donors, while some public TCRs were found in many individuals. Presence/absence analyses assumed roughly uniform sequencing depth across donors, an assumption that may not hold. Several of the top co-occurrence clusters appeared to be linked to parvovirus B19, influenza, CMV and Epstein-Barr virus, according to a later analysis. According to a later analysis, TCR association rates differed among HLA loci, with DRB1 alleles showing the most associated TCRs and HLA-C alleles showing the fewest. An association between a missense DCLRE1C variant and V-gene and J-gene trimming of TCR beta chains was found in a later genetic analysis and replicated in an independent cohort. Compared with the approximately 670-donor mean, donors in an Asian-associated ancestry cluster had fewer N-insertions in productive TCRs, according to a later genetic analysis. When HLA alleles, especially DR and DQ, strongly co-occurred, TCR associations were difficult to assign to individual alleles. The sequencing pipeline was judged likely to have produced a cluster of highly shared sequence variants as a technical artifact. The study gave a list of more than 150 TCR beta chains associated with cytomegalovirus. In a later analysis, HLA-associated TCR beta chains were found to be more clonally expanded and to have lower generation probabilities than equally common non-associated chains. Because counts were too low, seventeen rarely observed V segments, including chromosome 9 orphons, were left out of the earlier analysis of 587 of the donors. HLA typing was unavailable for some donors at each locus, so association tests used only the typed subset. In an earlier analysis of around 600 of the donors, most TCR beta V segments appeared in productive rearrangements about 90% or about 30% of the time, broadly matching IMGT annotations. A further reported finding was that TCR beta sequences accurately predicted the HLA-A and HLA-B alleles for most subjects in the first cohort. In vitro tests confirmed that three of the cytomegalovirus-associated TCR beta chains recognize cytomegalovirus antigens. The cohort was sequenced for TCR beta chains only, and without alpha or paired-chain data the features that could be detected were limited.

The CDR3 spans 15 residues, from the cysteine through the phenylalanine. Only the CDR3 DNA is retained, 45 bases long and in frame from the first base. Compared with germline, V lacks 4 bases and J lacks 6 bases; bases without a gene match: 11. The germline V gene gives CDR1 as SGHAT and CDR2 as FQNNGV. The cohort consisted of 600 or so healthy bone marrow donors. At the time of sampling, all cohort members were nominally healthy, though unrecorded immune exposures were likely present. The donor was CMV seronegative and was included in the group of around 320 seronegative cohort members. A peripheral blood sample was provided by each donor, and peripheral blood mononuclear cells were used for TCR beta sequencing. The Qiagen DNeasy Blood Extraction Kit was used to extract genomic DNA from the blood cell samples. The library was produced with the immunoSEQ multiplex PCR assay. For the multiplex PCR, a mixture combining 60 forward primers for TCR Vbeta segments and 13 reverse primers for TCR Jbeta segments was used. The CDR3 region of rearranged TCR beta genes was amplified from genomic DNA by a multiplex PCR assay. The Illumina HiSeq System was used to sequence the amplified TCR beta libraries as 87-base-pair reads. Per the original workflow: A later analysis counted about 82 million unique TCR beta chains across the 666 repertoires, and around 12 million of these chains were shared by at least two donors. A nearest-neighbor algorithm error-corrected the raw reads and collapsed the reads into unique sequences, merging closely related sequences to remove PCR and sequencing errors. V, D and J gene segments were assigned by aligning CDR3 sequences to IMGT reference sequences. For a sequence to be retained, at least a six-nucleotide match to both a V gene segment and a J gene segment was required. A rearrangement counted as productive if the CDR3 had no stop codons and remained in frame with V and J, and every other rearrangement counted as non-productive. Following IMGT convention, CDR3 was defined as the stretch from the second conserved V-encoded cysteine up to the conserved J-encoded phenylalanine. The earlier analysis of about 640 of the donors excluded any sequence lacking an unambiguous match to a single V gene segment. An earlier analysis of roughly 590 of the donors called V segments functional above 56.7% productive rearrangements and segregating when the between-donor standard deviation exceeded 5%. A statistical classification framework was developed to diagnose cytomegalovirus status using the catalog of TCR beta chain sequences. V and J gene assignment, in a later analysis, came from comparing TCR nucleotide sequences with IMGT/GENE-DB human TR gene sequences. The TCRdist pipeline was used in a later analysis to assign CDR3 sequences and most-parsimonious VDJ recombination scenarios. In a later analysis, each TCR beta chain was defined by its CDR3 amino acid sequence together with its V-gene family, and reads without a unique V-gene family were excluded. To address suspected cross-contamination and a sequencing artifact, a later analysis removed a few hundred highly shared, low-generation-probability nucleotide sequences. A later analysis calculated a clonal expansion index for each public chain from normalized within-repertoire ranks of inferred template counts. In a later analysis, generation probabilities were computed using a VDJ recombination model fitted to out-of-frame rearrangements, and the results were checked against IGoR. A later analysis scored TCR-TCR, TCR-HLA and TCR-CMV co-occurrence with hypergeometric tests, applying a repertoire-size bias correction to TCR pairs. In a later analysis, false discovery rates were estimated by permuting HLA or CMV assignments 20 times. In a later analysis, co-occurring TCRs were grouped using DBSCAN, with TCRdist sequence similarity added in when clustering inside HLA-allele-positive subsets. Co-occurrence clustering excluded repertoires with fewer than 30,000 or more than 120,000 public chains, plus five with anomalous nucleotide sharing. TCRdb limited this immuneACCESS table to in-frame rearrangements with V and J called. A share of clones is missing; checked studies link under half to unresolved V genes, and the rest is unexplained. That table supplies the V and J calls and clone size; D and trimming were determined from the DNA. The sample data list around 280,000 clones, and roughly 90% of these were observed just once. About 2% of the sample belongs to the ten largest clones.

Note on this clone: This clone's antigen is unknown. Per-nucleotide qualities are absent, and no much larger clonotype sits a single base away.

The source is a woman under 30 in good health and CMV-seronegative. Recombination joined TRBV11-2 with TRBJ1-1; 7 nucleotides in the junction match TRBD1. Sequencing used PBMCs. The sequenced DNA is TGTGCCAGCAGCTCCCCCCGGGACAGAAACGCTGAAGCTTTCTTT. It specifies CASSSPRDRNAEAFF.